The 9 T cell receptor beta chains presented below share a single source sample, sequenced in a study of cytomegalovirus exposure and HLA in healthy donors. The PCR was carried out with 60 Vbeta primers and 13 Jbeta primers. Using immunoSEQ multiplex PCR, the repertoire was profiled, and TCRdb retains in-frame clones only, with some absent. The sample shows just over 150,000 clones, over 75% of them seen only once. What was sequenced was PBMCs. The receptors derive from a woman aged 25-40 years in good health and CMV-seronegative.

This rearrangement joins TRBV2 to TRBJ2-5, with 10 bases that match TRBD2. Per germline, CDR1 SNHLY and CDR2 FYNNEI. This CDR3 is 15 amino acids long. With V trimmed by 4 bases and J by 5 bases, 7 bases remained unmatched. CDR3 amino acids: CASSGAGGVSETQYF. CDR3 sequence (DNA): TGTGCCAGCAGTGGAGCGGGGGGGGTCTCGGAGACCCAGTACTTC.

CDR3 bases: TGTGCCAGCAGCTTACCACCCCAGGGGATGAACACTGAAGCTTTCTTT. The encoded protein is CASSLPPQGMNTEAFF. The chain recombines TRBV7-8 with TRBJ1-1, with a tentative D call TRBD1 (6 bases). The CDR3 extends over 16 amino acids. V shed 2 bases and J shed 0 bases, with 13 bases lying between them. Germline V gene data show CDR1 as SGHVS and CDR2 as FQNEAQ. The full variable domain, with the rest looked up from reference TRBV7-8 and TRBJ1-1, is GAGVSQSPRYKVAKRGQDVALRCDPISGHVSLFWYQQALGQGPEFLTYFQNEAQLDKSGLPSDRFFAERPEGSVSTLKIQRTQQEDSAVYLCASSLPPQGMNTEAFFGQGTRLTVV.

This clone has only a few counts. This chain joins TRBV5-8 and TRBJ1-1; D is unresolved. Germline V gene sequence: CDR1 SGHTS, CDR2 YDEGEE. V lost 5 bases, J lost 1 base, and 9 bases lay in between. This CDR3 contains 13 residues. CDR3 region: CASSWRENTEAFF. In DNA, the CDR3 is TGTGCCAGCAGTTGGCGGGAGAACACTGAAGCTTTCTTT.

The chain couples TRBV27 to TRBJ2-1; TRBD2 matches 8 bases. The V gene's germline CDR1 is MNHEY and CDR2 SMNVEV (reference sequence). After removal of 2 bases from V and 7 bases from J, the junction contained 10 bases not matched to a gene. CDR3 length: 16 residues. DNA of the CDR3: TGTGCCAGCAGTTTAATAGGCGGGGGGAGGTTGAATGAGCAGTTCTTC. It encodes CASSLIGGGRLNEQFF.

This chain connects TRBV29-1 to TRBJ2-6; 8 nucleotides agree with TRBD2. V gave up 6 bases and J gave up 0 bases; unmatched junction bases: 16. The CDR3 is 19 residues long. Per germline, CDR1 SQVTM and CDR2 ANQGSEA. CDR3 DNA: TGCAGCGTGTGGGGGGACTACAGCGGGGGTGGCTCTGGGGCCAACGTCCTGACTTTC. Translated, it gives CSVWGDYSGGGSGANVLTF.

The rearrangement uses TRBV29-1 and TRBJ1-1; TRBD1 matches 8 bases. Germline V gene sequence: CDR1 SQVTM, CDR2 ANQGSEA. V was clipped by 5 bases and J by 4 bases; unmatched bases: 6. The CDR3 consists of 13 residues. The CDR3: CSVRQGIGTEAFF. The DNA of the CDR3 is TGCAGCGTTCGACAGGGGATAGGCACTGAAGCTTTCTTT.

The CDR3 spells CASSPSSSYNSPLHF. The CDR3 DNA reads TGTGCCAGCAGCCCGTCGAGCTCCTATAATTCACCCCTCCACTTT. The rearrangement joins TRBV7-9 to TRBJ1-6; D is undetermined. CDR3 length: 15 amino acids. V lost 5 bases to trimming and J lost 0 bases, with 8 bases between them. Germline values: CDR1 SEHNR, CDR2 FQNEAQ (reference sequence). The variable domain in full, with the rest retrieved from reference TRBV7-9 and TRBJ1-6, is DTGVSQNPRHKITKRGQNVTFRCDPISEHNRLYWYRQTLGQGPEFLTYFQNEAQLEKSRLLSDRFSAERPKGSFSTLEIQRTEQGDSAMYLCASSPSSSYNSPLHFGNGTRLTVT.

Only a few counts were recorded for this clone. The rearrangement joins TRBV7-6 to TRBJ1-4; D is perhaps TRBD1 (5 bases). The length of the CDR3 is 13 residues. Trimming removed 4 bases from V and 10 bases from J, with 13 bases in between. Germline assignment: CDR1 SGHVS and CDR2 FNYEAQ. CDR3 protein: CASSSDRGVKLFF. As DNA, the CDR3 is TGTGCCAGCAGCTCCGACAGAGGCGTAAAACTGTTTTTT.

The chain carries TRBV5-1 and TRBJ2-7; tentative D call: TRBD1 (6 bases). The CDR3 spans 16 residues. V was shortened by 3 bases and J by 0 bases, with 16 bases between the two germline ends. Looked up from germline, CDR1 is SGHRS and CDR2 is YFSETQ. In nucleotides, the CDR3 is TGCGCCAGCAGCTCCTCCCCACAGGGCACCTCCTACGAGCAGTACTTC. It is translated as CASSSSPQGTSYEQYF.